The clone carrying this T cell receptor beta chain was counted only a few times. Its specificity is not known. What was sequenced were expressed TCRB transcripts, since all of the isolated RNA had been reverse transcribed. Sequenced by immunoSEQ multiplex PCR; TCRdb stores in-frame clones only, minus some. The sample carries 200,000 to 250,000 clones, 25% to 30% recorded once. The data belong to a study of beta chain features in type 1 diabetes. Study-level findings and limits: Insertions were fewer and deletions more numerous at VDJ junctions in type 1 diabetes patients.

V was pared by 3 bases and J by 10 bases, with 10 bases of the junction left unmatched. Germline CDR1 reads KGHSH; CDR2 reads LQKENI. CDR3 length: 15 residues. Sorting based on CD45RO/CCR7/CD25/CD127/CD95/CD27 separated CD4+ naive, central memory, regulatory and stem cell-like memory cells. The chain uses TRBV18 and TRBJ2-1; 9 bases are a match to TRBD2. Sequenced sample: central memory CD4+ T cells from blood. This receptor was identified in a man aged 30 to 45 in good health. DNA for the CDR3: TGTGCCAGCTCACCGGGTAGGACTAGCGTTAACGAGCAGTTCTTC. Its translation: CASSPGRTSVNEQFF.